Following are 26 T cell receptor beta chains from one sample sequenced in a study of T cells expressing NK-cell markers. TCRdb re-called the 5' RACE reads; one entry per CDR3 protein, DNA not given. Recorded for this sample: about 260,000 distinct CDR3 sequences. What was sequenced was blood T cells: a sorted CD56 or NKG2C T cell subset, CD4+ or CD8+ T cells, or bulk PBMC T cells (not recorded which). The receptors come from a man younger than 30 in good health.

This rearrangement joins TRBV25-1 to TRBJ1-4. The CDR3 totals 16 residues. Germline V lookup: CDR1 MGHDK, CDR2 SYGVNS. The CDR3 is CASSEGGKRDGEKLFF.

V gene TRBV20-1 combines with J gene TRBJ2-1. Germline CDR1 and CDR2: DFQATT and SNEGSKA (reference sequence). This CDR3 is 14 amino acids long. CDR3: CSARESPAYNEQFF.

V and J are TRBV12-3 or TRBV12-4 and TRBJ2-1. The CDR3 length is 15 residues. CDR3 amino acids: CASSLTRLFYNEQFF.

The CDR3 here is CASQPGRVEGFGELFF. V is TRBV5-1 and J is TRBJ2-2; the TCRdb call, TRBD2, lacks DNA for checking. The CDR3 covers 16 residues. From germline, CDR1 is SGHRS and CDR2 YFSETQ. The whole variable domain, remainder taken from reference TRBV5-1 and TRBJ2-2, is KAGVTQTPRYLIKTRGQQVTLSCSPISGHRSVSWYQQTPGQGLQFLFEYFSETQRNKGNFPGRFSGRQFSNSRSEMNVSTLELGDSALYLCASQPGRVEGFGELFFGEGSRLTVL.

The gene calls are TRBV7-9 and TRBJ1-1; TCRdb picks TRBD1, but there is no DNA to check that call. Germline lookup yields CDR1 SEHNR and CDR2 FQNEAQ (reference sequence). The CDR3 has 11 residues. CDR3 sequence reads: CASSPGGEAFF.

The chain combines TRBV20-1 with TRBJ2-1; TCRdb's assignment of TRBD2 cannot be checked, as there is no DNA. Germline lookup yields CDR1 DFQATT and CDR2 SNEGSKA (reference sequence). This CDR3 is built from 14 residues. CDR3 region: CSALGWTAPHEQFF.

This CDR3 reads CASRRLGTGTYEQYF. The chain recombines TRBV12-3 or TRBV12-4 with TRBJ2-7. CDR3 length: 15 amino acids.

This CDR3 reads CASSFSSHGYTF. The V call is TRBV5-1, the J call TRBJ1-2. Germline V lookup: CDR1 SGHRS, CDR2 YFSETQ. The CDR3 contains 12 residues.

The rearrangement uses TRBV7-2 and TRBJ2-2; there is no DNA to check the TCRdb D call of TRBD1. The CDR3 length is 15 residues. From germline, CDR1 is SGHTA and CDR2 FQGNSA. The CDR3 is CASSSTGVGTGELFF.

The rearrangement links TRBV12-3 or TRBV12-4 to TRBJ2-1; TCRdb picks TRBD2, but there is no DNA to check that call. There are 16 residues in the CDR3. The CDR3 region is CASSFTSGSIPNEQFF.

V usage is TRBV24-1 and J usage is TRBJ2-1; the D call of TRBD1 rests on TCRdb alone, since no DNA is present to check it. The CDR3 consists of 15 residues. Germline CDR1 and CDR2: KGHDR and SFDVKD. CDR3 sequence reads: CATSRPGTGNNEQFF.

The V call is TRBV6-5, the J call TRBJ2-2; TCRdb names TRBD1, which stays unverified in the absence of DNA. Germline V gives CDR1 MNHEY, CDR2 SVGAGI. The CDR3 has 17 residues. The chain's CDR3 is CASTYSGGARGTGELFF.

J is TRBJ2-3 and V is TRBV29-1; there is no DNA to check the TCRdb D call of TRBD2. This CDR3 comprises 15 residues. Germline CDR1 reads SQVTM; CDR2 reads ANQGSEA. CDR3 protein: CSVGTSGRWFDTQYF.

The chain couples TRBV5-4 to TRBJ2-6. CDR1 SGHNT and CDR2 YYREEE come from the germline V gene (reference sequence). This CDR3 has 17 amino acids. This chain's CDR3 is CASSSPRLDAGANVLTF.

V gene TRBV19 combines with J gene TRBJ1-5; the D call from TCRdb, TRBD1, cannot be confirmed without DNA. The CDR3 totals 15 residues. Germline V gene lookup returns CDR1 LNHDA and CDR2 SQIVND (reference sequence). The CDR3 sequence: CASSILHRSNQPQHF. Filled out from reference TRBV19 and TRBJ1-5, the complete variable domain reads DGGITQSPKYLFRKEGQNVTLSCEQNLNHDAMYWYRQDPGQGLRLIYYSQIVNDFQKGDIAEGYSVSREKKESFPLTVTSAQKNPTAFYLCASSILHRSNQPQHFGDGTRLSIL.

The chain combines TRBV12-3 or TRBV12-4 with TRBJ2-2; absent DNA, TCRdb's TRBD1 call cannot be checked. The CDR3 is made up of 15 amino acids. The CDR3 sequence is CASSLYTGHTGELFF.

Here the CDR3 reads CASSQGGSVRHEAFF. This sequence joins TRBV3-1 and TRBJ1-1. The CDR3 has 15 residues. CDR1 is LGHDT and CDR2 is YNNKEL in the germline V gene (reference sequence).

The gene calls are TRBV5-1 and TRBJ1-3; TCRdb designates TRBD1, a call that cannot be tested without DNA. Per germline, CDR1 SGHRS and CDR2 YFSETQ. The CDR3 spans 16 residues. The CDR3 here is CASSPRDLISGNTIYF.

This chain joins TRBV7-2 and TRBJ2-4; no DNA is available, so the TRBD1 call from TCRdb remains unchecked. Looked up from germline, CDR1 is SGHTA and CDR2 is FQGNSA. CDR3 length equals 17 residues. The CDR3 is CASSPQRTGYTKNIQYF.

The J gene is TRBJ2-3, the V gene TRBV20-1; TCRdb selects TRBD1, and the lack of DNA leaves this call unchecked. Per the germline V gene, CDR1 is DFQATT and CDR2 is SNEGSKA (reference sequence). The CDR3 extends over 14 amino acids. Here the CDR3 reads CSAARQGRTDTQYF.

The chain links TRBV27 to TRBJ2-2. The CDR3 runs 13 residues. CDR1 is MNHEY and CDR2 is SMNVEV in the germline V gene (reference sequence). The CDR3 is CASSLSRNGELFF.

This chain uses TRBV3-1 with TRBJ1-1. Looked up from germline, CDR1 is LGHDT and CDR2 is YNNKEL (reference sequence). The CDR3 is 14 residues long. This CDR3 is CASSQERVIRQAFF.

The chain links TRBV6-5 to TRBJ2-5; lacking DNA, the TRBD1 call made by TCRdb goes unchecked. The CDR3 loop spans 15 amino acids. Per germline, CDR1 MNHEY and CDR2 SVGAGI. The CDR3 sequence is CASSYFGQGSETQYF.

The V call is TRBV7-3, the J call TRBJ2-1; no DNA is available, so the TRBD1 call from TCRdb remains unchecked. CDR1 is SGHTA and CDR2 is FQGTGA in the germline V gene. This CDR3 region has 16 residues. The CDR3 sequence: CASSPGGRSPYNEQFF.

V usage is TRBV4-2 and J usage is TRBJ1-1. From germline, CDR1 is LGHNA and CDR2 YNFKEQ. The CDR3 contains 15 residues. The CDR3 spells CASSQDGQVDTEAFF.

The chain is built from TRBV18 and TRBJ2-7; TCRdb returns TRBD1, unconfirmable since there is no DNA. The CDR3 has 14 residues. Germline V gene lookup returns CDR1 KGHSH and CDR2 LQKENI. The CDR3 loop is CASSPGREPYEQYF.